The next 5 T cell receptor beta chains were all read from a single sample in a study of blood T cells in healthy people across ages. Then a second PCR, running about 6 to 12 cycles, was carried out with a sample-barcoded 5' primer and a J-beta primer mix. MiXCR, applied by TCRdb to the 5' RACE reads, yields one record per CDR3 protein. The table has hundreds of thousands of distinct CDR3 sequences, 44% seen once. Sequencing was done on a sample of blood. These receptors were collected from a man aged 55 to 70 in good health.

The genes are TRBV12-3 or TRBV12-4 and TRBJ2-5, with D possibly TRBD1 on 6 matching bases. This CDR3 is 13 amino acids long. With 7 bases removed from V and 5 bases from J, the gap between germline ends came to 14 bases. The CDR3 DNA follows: TGTGCCAGCAAACCACAGGGAAGGGAGACCCAGTACTTC. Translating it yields CASKPQGRETQYF.

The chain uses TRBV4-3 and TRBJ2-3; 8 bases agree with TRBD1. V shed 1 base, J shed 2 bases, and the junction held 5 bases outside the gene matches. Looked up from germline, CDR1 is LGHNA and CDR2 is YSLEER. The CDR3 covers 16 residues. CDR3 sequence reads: CASSQVPGGVTDTQYF. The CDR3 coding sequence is TGCGCCAGCAGCCAAGTACCAGGGGGCGTCACAGATACGCAGTATTTT.

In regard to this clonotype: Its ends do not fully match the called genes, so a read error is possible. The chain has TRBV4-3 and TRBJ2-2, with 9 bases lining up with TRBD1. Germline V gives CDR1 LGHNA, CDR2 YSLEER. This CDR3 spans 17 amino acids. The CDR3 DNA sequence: TGCGCCGGCAGCCAAGTTTGGGACAGGGCGGACACCGGGGAGCTGTTTTTT. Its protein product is CAGSQVWDRADTGELFF.

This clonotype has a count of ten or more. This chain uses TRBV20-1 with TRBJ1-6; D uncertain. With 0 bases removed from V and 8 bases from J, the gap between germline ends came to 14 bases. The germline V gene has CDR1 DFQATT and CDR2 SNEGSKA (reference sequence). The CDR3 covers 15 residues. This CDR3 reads CSAREVNDLDSPLHF. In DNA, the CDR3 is TGCAGTGCTAGAGAGGTCAACGACCTAGATTCACCCCTCCACTTT.

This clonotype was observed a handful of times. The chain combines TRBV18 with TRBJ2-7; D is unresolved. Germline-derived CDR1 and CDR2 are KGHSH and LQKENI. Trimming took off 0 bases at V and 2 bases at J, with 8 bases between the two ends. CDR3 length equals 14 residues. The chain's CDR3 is CASSPPTRTYEQYF. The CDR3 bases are TGTGCCAGCTCACCACCGACACGGACCTACGAGCAGTACTTC.